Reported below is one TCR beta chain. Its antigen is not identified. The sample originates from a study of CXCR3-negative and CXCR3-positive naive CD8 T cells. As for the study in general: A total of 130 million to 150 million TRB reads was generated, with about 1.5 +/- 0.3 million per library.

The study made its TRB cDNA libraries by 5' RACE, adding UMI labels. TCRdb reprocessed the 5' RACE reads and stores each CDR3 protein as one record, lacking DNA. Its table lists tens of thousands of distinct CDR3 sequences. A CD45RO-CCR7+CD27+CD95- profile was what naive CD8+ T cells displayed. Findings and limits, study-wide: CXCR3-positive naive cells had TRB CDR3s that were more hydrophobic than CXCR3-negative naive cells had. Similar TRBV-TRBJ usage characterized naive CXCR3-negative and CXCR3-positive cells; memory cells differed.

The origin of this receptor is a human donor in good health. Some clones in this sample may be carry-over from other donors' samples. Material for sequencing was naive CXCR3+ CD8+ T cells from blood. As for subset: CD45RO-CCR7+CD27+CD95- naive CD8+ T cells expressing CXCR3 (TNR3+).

The CDR3: CASSVRLAGEDTQYF. The V call is TRBV7-2, the J call TRBJ2-3; the TCRdb call, TRBD2, lacks DNA for checking. Germline-derived CDR1 and CDR2 are SGHTA and FQGNSA. The CDR3 length is 15 residues. Using reference TRBV7-2 and TRBJ2-3 for the parts outside the CDR3, the full variable domain is GAGVSQSPSNKVTEKGKDVELRCDPISGHTALYWYRQSLGQGLEFLIYFQGNSAPDKSGLPSDRFSAERTGGSVSTLTIQRTQQEDSAVYLCASSVRLAGEDTQYFGPGTRLTVL.